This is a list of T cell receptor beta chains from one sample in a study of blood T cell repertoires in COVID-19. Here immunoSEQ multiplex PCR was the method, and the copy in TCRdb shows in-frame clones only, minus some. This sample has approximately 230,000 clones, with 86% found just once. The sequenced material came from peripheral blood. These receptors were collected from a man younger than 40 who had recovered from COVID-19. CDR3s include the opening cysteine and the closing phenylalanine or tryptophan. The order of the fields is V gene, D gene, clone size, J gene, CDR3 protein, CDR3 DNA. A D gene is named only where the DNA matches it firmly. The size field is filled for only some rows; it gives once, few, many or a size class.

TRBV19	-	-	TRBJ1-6	CASSIATTGNSPLHF	TGTGCCAGTAGTATAGCAACTACAGGAAATTCACCCCTCCACTTT
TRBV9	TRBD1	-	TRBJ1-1	CASSLGQGATEAFF	TGTGCCAGCAGCTTGGGGCAGGGGGCGACTGAAGCTTTCTTT
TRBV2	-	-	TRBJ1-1	CASSFTAMNTEAFF	TGTGCCAGCAGTTTTACAGCCATGAACACTGAAGCTTTCTTT
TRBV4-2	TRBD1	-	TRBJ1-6	CASSQDLDRRLGSPLHF	TGTGCCAGCAGCCAAGATCTGGACAGGCGATTAGGATCACCCCTCCACTTT
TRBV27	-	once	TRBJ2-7	CASSLRDNSYEQYF	TGTGCCAGCAGTTTAAGAGATAACTCCTACGAGCAGTACTTC
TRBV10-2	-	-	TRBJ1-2	CASSDGPREGYTF	TGCGCCAGCAGTGATGGCCCCCGGGAAGGCTACACCTTC
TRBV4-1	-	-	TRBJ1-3	CASSQDPDTHSGNTIYF	TGCGCCAGCAGCCAAGATCCTGACACCCATTCGGGAAACACCATATATTTT
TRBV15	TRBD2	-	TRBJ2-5	CATSRGGTSGGQETQYF	TGTGCCACCAGCAGAGGGGGGACTAGCGGGGGTCAAGAGACCCAGTACTTC
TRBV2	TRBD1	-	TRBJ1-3	CASSPGQGALLSGNTIYF	TGTGCCAGCAGTCCGGGACAGGGGGCTCTGCTCTCTGGAAACACCATATATTTT
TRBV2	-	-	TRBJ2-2	CASLGPVTNTGELFF	TGTGCCAGCCTTGGCCCCGTTACGAACACCGGGGAGCTGTTTTTT
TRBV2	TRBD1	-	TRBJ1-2	CASIVGQGADGYTF	TGTGCCAGCATTGTAGGACAGGGGGCCGACGGCTACACCTTC